This T cell receptor (beta chain) was retrieved from a study of OX40 agonist ivuxolimab in advanced cancers. Looking at the study overall: Ivuxolimab was a fully human IgG2 agonistic monoclonal antibody targeting the costimulatory receptor OX40 (CD134). The point of sequencing TCRbeta in the periphery was to test whether ivuxolimab changed TCR sequence diversity and drove clonal T-cell expansion. The paper describes the monotherapy dose-escalation part (N = 52 patients) of the phase I trial of ivuxolimab. Of the roughly 51 patients in dose escalation, 19 had hepatocellular carcinoma, some 15 had melanoma, 9 had renal cell carcinoma and 9 had head and neck cancer. The dose-escalation cohort was 82.7% male with a mean age of around 64 years, ranging from roughly 20 to 80. Prior anti-PD-1, anti-PD-L1 or anti-CTLA-4 therapy was permitted, and checkpoint inhibitors had been received by less than 45% of dose-escalation patients. Intravenous ivuxolimab was administered to patients every 2 weeks at six dose levels: 0.01, 0.1, 0.3, 1.5, 3 and 10 mg/kg. Partial responses occurred in three dose-escalation patients: two with cutaneous melanoma and one with hepatocellular carcinoma. Results the study describes overall, beyond this receptor: On average, CD8+ T cells showed more expanded clones than CD4+ T cells after ivuxolimab. The antigen specificity of the clonally expanded peripheral T cells was not determined. Low levels of normalized T-cell clonal expansion were also seen in some patients who did not respond. Partial responders in the 0.1-3.0 mg/kg groups had among the lowest normalized peripheral clonal expansion, especially among CD8+ T cells. At doses from 0.1 to 3.0 mg/kg, clonal expansion was seen in both CD4+ and CD8+ blood T cells between baseline and week 6.

V loses 0 bases, J loses 1 base, and the germline ends lie 10 bases apart. The CDR1 and CDR2 encoded by the germline V gene are ENHRY and SYGVKD. The CDR3 spans 16 residues, from the cysteine through the phenylalanine. Of the read, only the CDR3 DNA is kept; its 48 bases are in frame from base 1. Patients with autoimmune disease history or receiving systemic immunosuppression were excluded from the trial. Peripheral blood for TCR sequencing was drawn from every dose cohort at baseline, at cycle 4 day 1 and at cycle 7 day 1. The samples were taken from a phase I, first-in-human, multicenter, open-label dose-escalation trial of ivuxolimab. Adults with locally advanced or metastatic melanoma, renal cell carcinoma, hepatocellular carcinoma or head and neck squamous cell carcinoma were enrolled in the trial. Before TCR sequencing, CD4+ T cells and CD8+ T cells from peripheral blood were sorted into separate populations.

To note about this clone: Its target antigen remains unknown. No per-base quality is available; no much larger clone lies one base away.

For sequencing of the TCRbeta CDR3 region, genomic DNA was extracted from the sorted cells. TCRbeta CDR3 regions were sequenced using the immunoSEQ Assay. TCRdb retrieved this table from immuneACCESS and kept in-frame rearrangements only. Not all clones are present; in checked studies, unresolved V genes account for under half, and no reason is known for the remainder. Within this sample are about 50,000 clones, with approximately 91% of them counted one time only. The ten largest clones take up just under 7% of the sample. The chain is made from TRBV10-3 and TRBJ2-4, with the D gene call left open. This sample comprised CD4+ or CD8+ T cells sorted from blood, obtained in a trial of the OX40 agonist ivuxolimab. The clonotype originates from an adult with an advanced solid tumor such as melanoma, head and neck, liver or kidney cancer. The CDR3: CAISESALLAKNIQYF. The DNA sequence is as follows: TGTGCCATCAGTGAGTCGGCCTTACTGGCCAAAAACATTCAGTACTTC.